The clone carrying this T cell receptor beta chain appeared many times. The data derive from a study of T cell repertoires in cytomegalovirus infection. One entry per CDR3 protein results from TCRdb running MiXCR on the reads. Of some 450,000 distinct CDR3 sequences in the sample, about 33% were seen once. Germline lookup yields CDR1 MGHRA and CDR2 YSYEKL. The CDR3 totals 17 residues. With V trimmed by 0 bases and J by 7 bases, 14 bases remained unmatched. This receptor was identified in a human donor in good health (CMV status not recorded). Some clones in this sample may be carry-over from other donors' samples. The specimen was PBMCs. This chain uses TRBV4-1 with TRBJ1-2, with 7 positions matching TRBD1. The CDR3, as DNA: TGCGCCAGCAGCCAAGATCCCCAATCCGGCAGGGGGACTGGCTACACCTTC. This translates into CASSQDPQSGRGTGYTF.